Here is one T cell receptor beta chain with its context. Its recognized antigen is unknown. No qualities accompany the bases; no much larger clone lies one base away. The CDR3 runs 14 amino acids, cysteine and phenylalanine included. Only the CDR3 region is kept as DNA, spanning 42 bases read in frame from base 1. The trim is 8 bases for V and 0 bases for J, with a gap of 11 bases between the germline ends. Sequences SGHNT (CDR1) and YYREEE (CDR2) are obtained from the germline V gene (reference sequence). This sample stems from a study of T cell repertoires in cytomegalovirus infection (dated by TCRdb to about 2019). Study-wide context: Donor HLA type was relevant to the analysis, because carriage of CMV infection together with the matching HLA type was indicated by public TCR beta signatures. Summary of the overall study and its limitations: Carriers of CMV infection plus the relevant HLA type were discriminated by the cumulative frequency of public TCR beta family members in the study cohort and in an independent roughly 340-donor cohort. In the ex vivo response, HLA-C-restricted CMV-specific TCR beta clonotypes were dominant, and in two of eight donors the single most frequent clonotype came from this HLA-C-restricted group.

Instrument used: Illumina HiSeq 1500. TCRdb handled the public reads itself, with Q25 trimming in fastp and clone calling in MiXCR, and kept productive beta chains. CDR3 protein sequences are deduplicated, and each keeps its most common genes and DNA. This sample is represented by roughly 600,000 distinct CDR3 sequences; approximately 24% of them were singletons. The ten largest account for 7.5% to 9% of the sample. The chain joins TRBV5-4 to TRBJ2-2, with TRBD1 tentatively as D gene (5 bases match). Sequencing used CD8+ T cells from PBMCs. This receptor was identified in a human donor in good health (CMV status not recorded). Some clones in this sample may be carry-over from other donors' samples. The DNA sequence follows: TGTGCCAGTGGGCAGGGTCCGAACACCGGGGAGCTGTTTTTT. It specifies CASGQGPNTGELFF. With the portions outside the CDR3 filled from the reference TRBV5-4 and TRBJ2-2 genes, the complete variable region becomes ETGVTQSPTHLIKTRGQQVTLRCSSQSGHNTVSWYQQALGQGPQFIFQYYREEENGRGNFPPRFSGLQFPNYSSELNVNALELDDSALYLCASGQGPNTGELFFGEGSRLTVL.